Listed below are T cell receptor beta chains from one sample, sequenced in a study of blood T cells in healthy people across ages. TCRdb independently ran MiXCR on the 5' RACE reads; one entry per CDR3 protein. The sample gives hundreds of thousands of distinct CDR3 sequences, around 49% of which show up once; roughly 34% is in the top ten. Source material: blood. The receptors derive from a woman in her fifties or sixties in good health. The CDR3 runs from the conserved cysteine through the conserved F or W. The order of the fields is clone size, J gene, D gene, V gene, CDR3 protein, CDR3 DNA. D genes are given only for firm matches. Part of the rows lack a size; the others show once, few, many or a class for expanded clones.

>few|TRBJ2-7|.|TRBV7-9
CASSLVEGWSSYEQYF
TGTGCCAGCAGCTTAGTCGAGGGGTGGTCATCCTACGAGCAGTACTTC
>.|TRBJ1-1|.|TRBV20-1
CSAAYPPGVANTEAFF
TGCAGTGCAGCTTACCCTCCAGGGGTAGCGAACACTGAAGCTTTCTTT
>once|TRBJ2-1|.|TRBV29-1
CSVVAGSYNEQFF
TGCAGCGTTGTGGCGGGATCCTACAATGAGCAGTTCTTC
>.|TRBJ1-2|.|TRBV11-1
CASSQRWGYGYTF
TGTGCCAGCAGTCAACGTTGGGGCTATGGCTACACCTTC
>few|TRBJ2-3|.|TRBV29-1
CSVEDTGDEVTDTQYF
TGCAGCGTTGAAGATACGGGGGATGAAGTCACAGATACGCAGTATTTT
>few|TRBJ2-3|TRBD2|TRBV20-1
CSATSEYTDTQYF
TGCAGTGCCACTAGCGAATACACAGATACGCAGTATTTT
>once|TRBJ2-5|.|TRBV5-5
CASSKPGGPQETQYF
TGTGCCAGCAGCAAGCCCGGGGGGCCCCAAGAGACCCAGTACTTC
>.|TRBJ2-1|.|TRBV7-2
CASSFSDSYNEQFF
TGTGCCAGCAGCTTCTCGGACAGCTACAATGAGCAGTTCTTC
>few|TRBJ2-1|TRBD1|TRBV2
CASSALDRENEQFF
TGTGCCAGCAGTGCTCTGGACAGGGAAAATGAGCAGTTCTTC
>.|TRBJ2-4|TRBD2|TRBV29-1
CSVRGTSGIKAYNEQYF
TGCAGCGTTCGAGGGACTAGCGGGATCAAGGCCTACAATGAGCAGTACTTC
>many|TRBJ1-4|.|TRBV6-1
CASSGETDNEKLFF
TGTGCCAGCAGTGGAGAGACAGATAATGAAAAACTGTTTTTT
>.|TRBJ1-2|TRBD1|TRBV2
CASSERGGKGRGYTF
TGTGCCAGCAGTGAGAGAGGGGGCAAAGGTAGAGGCTACACCTTC
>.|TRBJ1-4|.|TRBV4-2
CASSQDLRGRRNEKLFF
TGTGCCAGCAGCCAAGATTTACGGGGGCGTCGGAATGAAAAACTGTTTTTT
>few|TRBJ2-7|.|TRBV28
CASSVESEQYF
TGTGCCAGCAGTGTGGAGTCCGAGCAGTACTTC
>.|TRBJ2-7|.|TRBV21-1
CASSSPPKNEQYF
TGTGCCAGCAGCAGCCCACCAAAGAATGAGCAGTACTTC
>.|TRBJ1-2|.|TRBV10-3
CAISESIGDGGYTF
TGTGCCATCAGTGAGTCGATTGGGGACGGCGGCTACACCTTC
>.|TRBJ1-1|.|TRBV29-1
CSVDQGGSTEAFF
TGCAGCGTTGATCAGGGAGGTAGCACTGAAGCTTTCTTT
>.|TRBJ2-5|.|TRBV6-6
CASRPTDGVGGGETQYF
TGTGCCAGCAGACCCACGGACGGGGTAGGAGGGGGAGAGACCCAGTACTTC
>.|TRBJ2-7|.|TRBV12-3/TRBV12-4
CASSLTTGRHEQYF
TGTGCCAGCAGTTTAACAACAGGGCGACACGAGCAGTACTTC
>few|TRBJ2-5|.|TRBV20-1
CSARGTYQETQYF
TGCAGTGCTAGAGGGACCTACCAAGAGACCCAGTACTTC
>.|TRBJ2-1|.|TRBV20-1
CSAREGRRGGYNEQFF
TGCAGTGCTAGAGAGGGTAGGAGAGGGGGCTACAATGAGCAGTTCTTC
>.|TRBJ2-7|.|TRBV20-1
CSADMALSYEQYF
TGCAGTGCTGATATGGCCCTATCCTACGAGCAGTACTTC
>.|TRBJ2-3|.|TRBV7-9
CASSPPVGRSGTDTQYF
TGTGCCAGCAGCCCACCAGTCGGGAGATCAGGAACAGATACGCAGTATTTT
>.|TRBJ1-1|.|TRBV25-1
CASSEWGGHRTEAFF
TGTGCCAGCAGTGAATGGGGGGGTCATAGGACTGAAGCTTTCTTT
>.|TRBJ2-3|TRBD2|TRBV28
CASSFGSGSGTDTQYF
TGTGCCAGCAGTTTTGGTAGCGGGAGCGGTACAGATACGCAGTATTTT
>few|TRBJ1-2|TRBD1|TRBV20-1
CSARTTGVYGYTF
TGCAGTGCTAGGACGACAGGGGTGTATGGCTACACCTTC
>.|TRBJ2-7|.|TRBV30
CAWSTSGQGFGSSYEQYF
TGTGCCTGGAGTACGTCAGGCCAGGGGTTCGGTTCCTCCTACGAGCAGTACTTC
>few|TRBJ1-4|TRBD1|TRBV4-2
CASSQAGTGGGKVEKLFF
TGTGCCAGCAGCCAAGCCGGGACAGGGGGAGGCAAGGTGGAAAAACTGTTTTTT
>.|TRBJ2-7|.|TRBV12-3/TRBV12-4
CASRPSGGPVPQYF
TGTGCCAGCAGACCCTCCGGGGGCCCAGTGCCCCAGTACTTC
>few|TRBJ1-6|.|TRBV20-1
CSARDRRPDSPLHF
TGCAGTGCTAGAGATAGGAGGCCAGATTCACCCCTCCACTTT